The 30 T cell receptor beta chains listed next were all sequenced from one sample in a study of metastatic and nonmetastatic thyroid tumors. From the PCR reads, TCRdb re-called clones with MiXCR. The sample yields some 17,000 clones, around 22% seen once. No patient received treatment before thyroid surgery. The sequenced sample was adjacent normal tissue. Receptor source: a female donor with papillary thyroid cancer or a benign thyroid nodule (not recorded which). Some clones in this sample may be carry-over from other donors' samples.

J is TRBJ2-1 and V is TRBV6-1; unclear D gene. Trimming took 7 bases from V and 3 from J, leaving 16 bases between them. The CDR3 has 15 residues. CDR1 is MNHNS and CDR2 is SASEGT in the germline V gene. CDR3: CASNVWQTIYNEQFF. In DNA, the CDR3 is TGTGCCAGCAACGTATGGCAGACCATCTACAATGAGCAGTTCTTC.

On this clone itself: One end of the junction varies from germline; a read error may be responsible. The chain has TRBV20-1 and TRBJ1-1, with D possibly matching TRBD1 (5 bases). This CDR3 spans 14 amino acids. Germline V gene sequence: CDR1 DFQATT, CDR2 SNEGSKA (reference sequence). The CDR3 DNA reads as TGCAGTGCTCGTACCACAGGTCTTAACACTGAATCTTTCTTT. Amino acid sequence: CSARTTGLNTESFF.

The chain couples TRBV20-1 to TRBJ2-7; possible D gene TRBD2, 5 bases. Looked up from germline, CDR1 is DFQATT and CDR2 is SNEGSKA (reference sequence). V lost 0 bases to trimming and J lost 5 bases, with 11 bases between them. This CDR3 has 13 residues. The CDR3 region is CSARDEGTHEQYF. The DNA of the CDR3 is TGCAGTGCTAGAGATGAGGGAACCCACGAGCAGTACTTC.

Remarks on this clone: One end of the junction does not line up with germline, which may come from a read error. This chain uses TRBV7-7 with TRBJ2-5, with D unclear. The CDR3 is 13 amino acids. CDR1 and CDR2 from the germline V gene are SSHAT and FNYEAQ (reference sequence). This chain's CDR3 is CASSLVVGETQYF. The DNA for the CDR3 is TGTGCTAGCAGCTTGGTTGTTGGGGAAACCCAGTACTTC.

Comment on this clone: This specimen includes other DNA sequences encoding the same CDR3. This sequence joins TRBV6-2 or TRBV6-3 and TRBJ2-7; D may be TRBD1 or TRBD2 (5 bases each). The CDR3 is 12 residues long. CDR1 is MNHEY, CDR2 SVGEGT, per germline. Trimming pared 6 bases from V and 6 bases from J, leaving 12 bases between. The DNA for the CDR3 is TGTGCCAGCAGCCCCGGGACGCTCGAGCAGTACTTC. The encoded protein is CASSPGTLEQYF.

Concerning this clone itself: Within the sample, other DNA sequences also encode this same CDR3. This chain uses TRBV11-3 with TRBJ1-1; tentative D call: TRBD1 (6 bases). Germline V gives CDR1 SGHNT, CDR2 YENEEA. Between the trimmed V and J ends, which lost 5 bases and 3 bases, there was a span of 10 bases. The CDR3 is 13 residues long. The CDR3 spells CASSPQGDTEAFF. DNA of the CDR3: TGTGCCAGCAGCCCACAGGGTGACACTGAAGCTTTCTTT.

The J gene is TRBJ1-1, the V gene TRBV12-3 or TRBV12-4; D uncertain. CDR3 length equals 13 residues. V was clipped by 3 bases and J by 5 bases, with 10 bases between them. The CDR3 sequence is CASSLGWGTEAFF. CDR3 nucleotide sequence: TGTGCCAGCAGTTTGGGTTGGGGTACTGAAGCTTTCTTT.

This rearrangement joins TRBV2 to TRBJ1-1; a possible D gene is TRBD1 (5 bases). The V gene lost 7 bases and the J gene lost 1 base, with 10 bases spanning the gap. This CDR3 spans 13 amino acids. Germline V gene data show CDR1 as SNHLY and CDR2 as FYNNEI. The chain's CDR3 is CASMRTQNTEAFF. The DNA of the CDR3 is TGTGCCAGCATGCGGACACAGAACACTGAAGCTTTCTTT.

This clone ranks as medium-sized. The chain recombines TRBV5-1 with TRBJ2-1; tentatively, D is TRBD1 or TRBD2 (7 bases each). CDR1 and CDR2 (germline): SGHRS, YFSETQ. Deletions cut 2 bases from V and 6 bases from J, with 18 bases between. CDR3 size: 16 residues. CDR3 nucleotides: TGCGCCAGCAGCTTCCCTAGCGGAGGGGGCTTCAATGAGCAGTTCTTC. Encoded protein: CASSFPSGGGFNEQFF.

This clone has a handful of counts. The rearrangement links TRBV6-2 or TRBV6-3 to TRBJ1-5, with TRBD1 as a possible D gene (5 bases). Germline V CDR1 and CDR2: MNHEY, SVGEGT. CDR3 length: 16 amino acids. Deletions cut 6 bases from V and 0 bases from J, with 15 bases between. The CDR3 loop reads CASRRNFRASNQPQHF. The CDR3 nucleotides are TGTGCCAGCAGACGAAACTTCAGGGCTAGCAATCAGCCCCAGCATTTT.

This clone came up a few times. The chain combines TRBV10-3 with TRBJ2-1, with 10 bases lining up with TRBD2. The CDR3 totals 14 residues. Per germline, CDR1 ENHRY and CDR2 SYGVKD. Trimming removed 7 bases from V and 5 bases from J; junction bases left unmatched: 5. The CDR3 here is CAIMASGGNNEQFF. As DNA, the CDR3 is TGTGCCATCATGGCTAGCGGGGGAAACAATGAGCAGTTCTTC.

With regard to this clone: One end of the junction does not line up with germline, which may come from a read error. This chain links TRBV11-2 with TRBJ1-4; 7 bases fit TRBD1. In germline, CDR1 is SGHAT, CDR2 FQNNGV. The CDR3 is 15 residues long. The CDR3 protein is CASSNQGVTNEKLFF. The CDR3 DNA follows: TGTGCCAGCAGCAACCAGGGGGTAACTAATGAAAAACTGTTTTTC.

The chain has TRBV19 and TRBJ2-1, with D maybe TRBD2 (5 bases). CDR3 length: 14 residues. The V end lost 4 bases, the J end lost 10 bases, and 17 bases lay between the germline ends. Germline V gives CDR1 LNHDA, CDR2 SQIVND (reference sequence). CDR3 coding DNA: TGTGCCAGTAGTACAGCACTAGGGCGGCGGGAGCAGTTCTTC. Translating gives CASSTALGRREQFF. Complete variable domain (other parts from reference TRBV19 and TRBJ2-1): DGGITQSPKYLFRKEGQNVTLSCEQNLNHDAMYWYRQDPGQGLRLIYYSQIVNDFQKGDIAEGYSVSREKKESFPLTVTSAQKNPTAFYLCASSTALGRREQFFGPGTRLTVL.

By frequency in the sample, this clone is large. V and J are TRBV6-5 and TRBJ1-5; no reliable D call. Trimming took off 0 bases at V and 0 bases at J, with 9 bases between the two ends. The CDR3 contains 16 residues. In germline, CDR1 is MNHEY, CDR2 SVGAGI. CDR3 loop: CASSYSAGASNQPQHF. CDR3 nucleotides: TGTGCCAGCAGTTACTCGGCAGGAGCTAGCAATCAGCCCCAGCATTTT.

V is TRBV11-3 and J is TRBJ2-5; TRBD1 matches at 8 bases. Germline V lookup: CDR1 SGHNT, CDR2 YENEEA. V lost 3 bases to trimming and J lost 7 bases; unmatched junction nucleotides: 4. This CDR3 has 13 residues. DNA for the CDR3: TGTGCCAGCAGCTTGGCAGGGGGCTCGACCCAGTACTTC. Translation: CASSLAGGSTQYF.

This clone is large in the sample. V and J are TRBV6-2 or TRBV6-3 and TRBJ2-5, with TRBD2 identical over 8 bases. CDR3 size: 15 residues. Germline assignment: CDR1 MNHEY and CDR2 SVGEGT. V was clipped by 5 bases and J by 5 bases; unmatched bases: 10. The CDR3 DNA follows: TGTGCCAGCAGTCCCCCCTCTAGCGGGTTTGAGACCCAGTACTTC. This sequence encodes CASSPPSSGFETQYF.

This clone turned up a few times. The chain employs TRBV6-1 and TRBJ1-5; the match to TRBD1 covers 7 bases. With 4 bases clipped from V and 5 bases from J, the junction kept 2 bases outside the gene matches. This CDR3 contains 13 residues. Germline V gives CDR1 MNHNS, CDR2 SASEGT. This chain's CDR3 is CASSAQGDQPQHF. The CDR3 DNA sequence: TGTGCCAGCAGTGCGCAGGGGGATCAGCCCCAGCATTTT.

This clone was recorded a few times. The V and J genes are TRBV28 and TRBJ1-2; D gene ambiguous. V was shortened by 7 bases and J by 1 base, with 10 bases between the two germline ends. CDR1 and CDR2 from the germline V gene are MDHEN and SYDVKM. This CDR3 has 13 amino acids. The CDR3 DNA reads TGTGCCAGCAACTCCCCCTATAACTATGGCTACACCTTC. Amino acid sequence: CASNSPYNYGYTF.

V usage is TRBV5-1 and J usage is TRBJ1-2; 7 bases are a match to TRBD1. Germline V gene sequence: CDR1 SGHRS, CDR2 YFSETQ. V shed 4 bases, J shed 6 bases, and the junction held 15 bases outside the gene matches. This CDR3 spans 16 amino acids. The CDR3 protein is CASSRGMEGQTNGYTF. The CDR3 DNA is TGCGCCAGCAGCCGAGGAATGGAGGGACAGACCAATGGCTACACCTTC.

The chain couples TRBV2 to TRBJ2-3, with D tentatively TRBD1 or TRBD2 (5 bases each). This CDR3 is 15 amino acids long. V was clipped by 6 bases and J by 2 bases, with 15 bases between them. Per the germline V gene, CDR1 is SNHLY and CDR2 is FYNNEI. CDR3 sequence: CASRGDGCPTDTQYF. Here the CDR3 DNA reads TGTGCCAGCAGGGGGGACGGCTGTCCCACAGATACGCAGTATTTT. The whole variable domain, filled in from reference TRBV2 and TRBJ2-3, reads EPEVTQTPSHQVTQMGQEVILRCVPISNHLYFYWYRQILGQKVEFLVSFYNNEISEKSEIFDDQFSVERPDGSNFTLKIRSTKLEDSAMYFCASRGDGCPTDTQYFGPGTRLTVL.

The V and J genes are TRBV27 and TRBJ2-7; 16 bases are shared with TRBD2. CDR1 MNHEY and CDR2 SMNVEV come from the germline V gene (reference sequence). CDR3 length: 21 residues. J was trimmed by 4 bases and V by 3 bases; bases with no gene match: 18. CDR3 residues: CASSFILSADAGLAGGYEQYF. DNA for the CDR3: TGTGCCAGCAGTTTCATCCTGTCAGCGGACGCGGGACTAGCGGGAGGGTACGAGCAGTACTTC.

This clone was observed at least ten times. The gene calls are TRBV12-3 or TRBV12-4 and TRBJ2-7, with D possibly being TRBD1 (5 bases). V gave up 3 bases and J gave up 5 bases, with 11 bases separating them. The CDR3 totals 13 residues. The CDR3 here is CASSLQGFHEQYF. The CDR3 DNA reads TGTGCCAGCAGTTTGCAGGGTTTCCACGAGCAGTACTTC.

V usage is TRBV28 and J usage is TRBJ2-7; 11 bases match TRBD2. The germline gives CDR1 MDHEN, CDR2 SYDVKM. The CDR3 consists of 14 residues. V shed 6 bases, J shed 10 bases, and the junction held 11 bases outside the gene matches. The CDR3 is CASSRPTSGDIQYF. CDR3 in DNA: TGTGCCAGCAGCCGCCCGACTAGCGGGGACATACAGTACTTC.

This clone has a handful of counts. The genes are TRBV5-1 and TRBJ2-7; no clear D. The CDR3 runs 14 residues. The V end lost 6 bases, the J end lost 2 bases, and 15 bases lay between the germline ends. Looked up from germline, CDR1 is SGHRS and CDR2 is YFSETQ. DNA of the CDR3: TGCGCCAGCACCCTGACGTCTGGGACCTACGAGCAGTACTTC. Translation: CASTLTSGTYEQYF.

This clone was observed a handful of times. The chain couples TRBV12-3 or TRBV12-4 to TRBJ2-1; 8 bases fit TRBD2. The CDR3 covers 15 residues. The ends lost 6 bases at V and 6 bases at J; junction bases unmatched: 10. CDR3 nucleotides: TGTGCCAGCAGCCGCGGGGGGCCGAGTGGCAATGAGCAGTTCTTC. Its protein is CASSRGGPSGNEQFF.

Only a few counts were recorded for this clone. The chain joins TRBV20-1 to TRBJ2-7; no clear D. From germline, CDR1 is DFQATT and CDR2 SNEGSKA (reference sequence). CDR3 length: 14 amino acids. V lost 5 bases and J 1 base, leaving 15 bases between the germline ends. This chain's CDR3 is CSAEDRLRSYEQYF. CDR3 DNA: TGCAGTGCTGAGGACCGCCTCAGGTCCTACGAGCAGTACTTC.

The V gene is TRBV15, the J gene TRBJ1-4; 10 positions agree with TRBD1. Germline CDR1 is LNHNV and CDR2 is YYDKDF (reference sequence). The V segment lost 6 bases and the J segment 1 base; nucleotides outside the gene matches: 5. This CDR3 region has 16 residues. CDR3 residues: CATRAGQGLTNEKLFF. DNA for the CDR3: TGTGCCACCAGGGCGGGACAGGGGCTAACTAATGAAAAACTGTTTTTT. The full variable domain, rest sourced from reference TRBV15 and TRBJ1-4, is DAMVIQNPRYQVTQFGKPVTLSCSQTLNHNVMYWYQQKSSQAPKLLFHYYDKDFNNEADTPDNFQSRRPNTSFCFLDIRSPGLGDTAMYLCATRAGQGLTNEKLFFGSGTQLSVL.

This clone occurred a few times. V usage is TRBV11-2 and J usage is TRBJ2-1; D is possibly TRBD2 (6 bases). Germline V gene sequence: CDR1 SGHAT, CDR2 FQNNGV. V lost 5 bases and J lost 8, with 19 bases in between. This CDR3 is built from 15 residues. CDR3 amino acids: CASSPAGTPRYEQFF. Written as DNA, the CDR3 is TGTGCCAGCAGCCCGGCGGGGACCCCTCGCTATGAGCAGTTCTTC.

The sample holds a few counts of this clone. This chain connects TRBV2 to TRBJ2-1, with 7 positions matching TRBD1. V lost 6 bases, J lost 8 bases, and 10 bases stayed unmatched. This CDR3 spans 14 amino acids. In germline, CDR1 is SNHLY, CDR2 FYNNEI. CDR3 DNA: TGTGCCAGCAGCCCGAGCCAGGGGGTGGATGAGCAGTTCTTC. This sequence encodes CASSPSQGVDEQFF.

This clone has more than one count but fewer than ten. The chain recombines TRBV10-2 with TRBJ1-1, with D possibly matching TRBD1 (6 bases). The CDR3 totals 15 residues. Germline V CDR1 and CDR2: WSHSY, SAAADI. V dropped 0 bases and J dropped 1 base, with 9 bases sitting between them. CDR3 bases: TGCGCCAGCAGTGAGTCCCCGACAGGGAACACTGAAGCTTTCTTT. Its protein product is CASSESPTGNTEAFF.